This T cell receptor beta chain comes out of a study of blood T cell repertoires in COVID-19. In the study overall: Some COVID-19 samples were acute and others convalescent; all came from the United States, Italy and Spain. The analysed material was cDNA or gDNA that came from T cells, B-cell-depleted T cells, or PBMCs.

In the authors' methods: The authors estimated nucleated cell counts from reference gene primer amplification. Sequenced by immunoSEQ multiplex PCR; TCRdb stores in-frame clones only, minus some. That table supplies the V and J calls and clone size; D and trimming were determined from the DNA. The sample contains 470,000 or so clones, about 89% of which appear only once. The sequence came from a woman in her thirties with acute or convalescent COVID-19. What was sequenced was peripheral blood.

Written as DNA, the CDR3 is TGCAGCGTTGCGGGAATCCTCTCCTACGAGCAGTACTTC. This gives the protein CSVAGILSYEQYF. The genes are TRBV29-1 and TRBJ2-7; tentative D call: TRBD2 (5 bases). Germline V gene data show CDR1 as SQVTM and CDR2 as ANQGSEA. The CDR3 is made up of 13 amino acids. Between the trimmed V and J ends, which lost 4 bases and 0 bases, there was a span of 10 bases.